The rows below give T cell receptor beta chains drawn from one sample of a study of blood T cell repertoires in COVID-19. Some clones are missing from TCRdb's copy, which holds only in-frame ones; the method was immunoSEQ multiplex PCR. The sample lists fewer than 200,000 clones, approximately 86% occurring once. The sequencing sample was made of PBMCs or T cells enriched from blood (not recorded which). The receptors derive from a man in his fifties or sixties who had recovered from COVID-19. Each CDR3 is given with its conserved first and last residue. Each record gives: clone size, D gene, J gene, V gene, CDR3 DNA, CDR3 protein. D genes are given only for firm matches. Clone size is stated in some rows and not others, as once, few, many or a class when expanded.

size: few; D: -; J: TRBJ1-2; V: TRBV19; DNA: TGTGCCAGTAGCCATCCTGGACGGGGCTATGGCTACACCTTC; CDR3: CASSHPGRGYGYTF
size: -; D: -; J: TRBJ1-5; V: TRBV24-1; DNA: TGTGCCACCAGTGACCCCCCCCACAGGGCGAGCAATCAGCCCCAGCATTTT; CDR3: CATSDPPHRASNQPQHF
size: -; D: TRBD1; J: TRBJ2-7; V: TRBV28; DNA: TGTGCCAGCAGTAATGGGGTACCGACAGGGCCGCAATCCTACGAGCAGTACTTC; CDR3: CASSNGVPTGPQSYEQYF
size: -; D: TRBD1; J: TRBJ1-1; V: TRBV4-2; DNA: TGTGCCAGCAGCCAAGATACAGGGGGGTTCACTGAAGCTTTCTTT; CDR3: CASSQDTGGFTEAFF
size: -; D: -; J: TRBJ1-3; V: TRBV7-9; DNA: TGTGCCAGCAGCTTTTCCGGGGGAGAGACTGGAAACACCATATATTTT; CDR3: CASSFSGGETGNTIYF
size: -; D: -; J: TRBJ2-6; V: TRBV5-3; DNA: TGTGCCAGAAGCATTGGTGGGACAATGGGCGTCCTGACTTTC; CDR3: CARSIGGTMGVLTF
size: -; D: -; J: TRBJ1-2; V: TRBV9; DNA: TGTGCCAGCAGCGTAGCCCCGGACAGCTACTATGGCTACACCTTC; CDR3: CASSVAPDSYYGYTF
size: -; D: -; J: TRBJ1-2; V: TRBV4-1; DNA: TGCGCCAGCAGCCAAGATAAAGGACGGGGCTATGGCTACACCTTC; CDR3: CASSQDKGRGYGYTF
size: -; D: TRBD1; J: TRBJ2-1; V: TRBV18; DNA: TGTGCCAGCTCACCAGAGGGACAGGGGATCAATGAGCAGTTCTTC; CDR3: CASSPEGQGINEQFF
size: few; D: TRBD1; J: TRBJ1-1; V: TRBV15; DNA: TGTGCCACCAGCACAGGGGGCGGTGAAGCTTTCTTT; CDR3: CATSTGGGEAFF
size: -; D: -; J: TRBJ1-5; V: TRBV19; DNA: TGTGCCAGTAGTAGTTCCTATAGCCAGCCCCAGCATTTT; CDR3: CASSSSYSQPQHF
size: few; D: -; J: TRBJ1-1; V: TRBV7-8; DNA: TGTGCCAGCAGCTTAAGTTCGGGACACTTGAACACTGAAGCTTTCTTT; CDR3: CASSLSSGHLNTEAFF
size: once; D: -; J: TRBJ2-3; V: TRBV20-1; DNA: TGCAGTGCTAGTTCAGGGGCCCCCTTAGATACGCAGTATTTT; CDR3: CSASSGAPLDTQYF
size: -; D: TRBD2; J: TRBJ2-5; V: TRBV6-4; DNA: TGTGCCAGCAGTGAAGAAGCGGGGGACCAAGAGACCCAGTACTTC; CDR3: CASSEEAGDQETQYF
size: -; D: TRBD1; J: TRBJ1-2; V: TRBV9; DNA: TGTGCCAGCAGCGTTCGGGACAGGGGGATCGGCTACACCTTC; CDR3: CASSVRDRGIGYTF
size: -; D: -; J: TRBJ2-1; V: TRBV6-2/TRBV6-3; DNA: TGTGCCAGCAGTTACATCCGAGGGGGCAATGAGCAGTTCTTC; CDR3: CASSYIRGGNEQFF
size: -; D: -; J: TRBJ1-5; V: TRBV12-3/TRBV12-4; DNA: TGTGCCAGCACCCTGGGCCCCAGCGGGCCCCAGCATTTT; CDR3: CASTLGPSGPQHF
size: -; D: -; J: TRBJ2-7; V: TRBV9; DNA: TGTGCCAGCAGCGTGGGCACCAGCTACGAGCAGTACTTC; CDR3: CASSVGTSYEQYF
size: -; D: -; J: TRBJ2-1; V: TRBV29-1; DNA: TGCAGCGTTGGTGGGCTAGCCGAGGGCAATGAGCAGTTCTTC; CDR3: CSVGGLAEGNEQFF
size: few; D: -; J: TRBJ2-3; V: TRBV6-5; DNA: TGTGCCAGCAGTCAAATCTCGGTGGCAGATACGCAGTATTTT; CDR3: CASSQISVADTQYF
size: once; D: TRBD2; J: TRBJ2-3; V: TRBV5-1; DNA: TGCGCCAGCAATCAGCGGGAAAGCACAGATACGCAGTATTTT; CDR3: CASNQRESTDTQYF
size: -; D: TRBD1; J: TRBJ2-7; V: TRBV29-1; DNA: TGCAGCGCAGGACAGGGGAGGGACGAGCAGTACTTC; CDR3: CSAGQGRDEQYF
size: -; D: TRBD1; J: TRBJ2-1; V: TRBV6-5; DNA: TGTGCCAGCAGCCCGGGGACAGGGCCTTCCAATGAGCAGTTCTTC; CDR3: CASSPGTGPSNEQFF
size: -; D: TRBD1; J: TRBJ2-1; V: TRBV5-1; DNA: TGCGCCAGCACGTTGGGAGGGACAGGGGGAGTAAATGAGCAGTTCTTC; CDR3: CASTLGGTGGVNEQFF
size: -; D: -; J: TRBJ2-2; V: TRBV19; DNA: TGTGCCAGTACCCTAGTAGTACAGAACACCGGGGAGCTGTTTTTT; CDR3: CASTLVVQNTGELFF
size: -; D: TRBD2; J: TRBJ2-1; V: TRBV5-8; DNA: TGTGCCAGCAGCTTCTCCCGTCCGGGACTAGCGGACAATGAGCAGTTCTTC; CDR3: CASSFSRPGLADNEQFF
size: -; D: -; J: TRBJ2-2; V: TRBV6-4; DNA: TGTGCCAGCAGTAGGCGGGGAGGAACCGGGGAGCTGTTTTTT; CDR3: CASSRRGGTGELFF
size: -; D: TRBD2; J: TRBJ2-1; V: TRBV6-5; DNA: TGTGCCAGCAGTTATTATGGGACTAGCGGAGAGCAGTTCTTC; CDR3: CASSYYGTSGEQFF
size: once; D: -; J: TRBJ1-2; V: TRBV5-1; DNA: TGCGCCAGCAGCTTCAACAGGGCTAACTATGGCTACACCTTC; CDR3: CASSFNRANYGYTF
size: -; D: TRBD1; J: TRBJ2-2; V: TRBV5-6; DNA: TGTGCCAGCACCCCTTGGAGACAGGGCAGAACCGGGGAGCTGTTTTTT; CDR3: CASTPWRQGRTGELFF
size: -; D: TRBD1; J: TRBJ1-2; V: TRBV28; DNA: TGTGCCACCACTTTGATTCTACCGGGACAGGGGGCTCGGGGCTATGGCTACACCTTC; CDR3: CATTLILPGQGARGYGYTF
size: once; D: -; J: TRBJ2-5; V: TRBV2; DNA: TGTGCCAGCAGTGAACTGCGTACAGCCCAAGAGACCCAGTACTTC; CDR3: CASSELRTAQETQYF
size: -; D: -; J: TRBJ1-4; V: TRBV25-1; DNA: TGTGCCAGCAGTTTACAGAAGGAAAAACTGTTTTTT; CDR3: CASSLQKEKLFF
size: -; D: -; J: TRBJ2-1; V: TRBV15; DNA: TGTGCCACCAGCAGAGATGCGGTTTCGGCTTACAATGAGCAGTTCTTC; CDR3: CATSRDAVSAYNEQFF
size: -; D: TRBD2; J: TRBJ2-3; V: TRBV9; DNA: TGTGCCAGCAGCCTCAGGACTAGCGGAGATACTAGCACAGATACGCAGTATTTT; CDR3: CASSLRTSGDTSTDTQYF
size: -; D: -; J: TRBJ2-7; V: TRBV24-1; DNA: TGTGCCACCAGTGATTCGACAGACAAAGAGCAGTACTTC; CDR3: CATSDSTDKEQYF
size: -; D: -; J: TRBJ2-7; V: TRBV28; DNA: TGTGCCAGCTCATGGTCACAGGAGCAGTACTTC; CDR3: CASSWSQEQYF
size: -; D: -; J: TRBJ2-7; V: TRBV6-2/TRBV6-3; DNA: TGTGCCAGCAGTCTCGCCTCCGGGACACCGTTTTACGAGCAGTACTTC; CDR3: CASSLASGTPFYEQYF
size: -; D: TRBD1; J: TRBJ2-1; V: TRBV13; DNA: TGTGCCAGCAGCTCCCCCCTCGGACAGGGGCGGGTAAATGAGCAGTTCTTC; CDR3: CASSSPLGQGRVNEQFF
size: once; D: TRBD2; J: TRBJ2-3; V: TRBV14; DNA: TGTGCCAGCAGCCGAGAACTAGCGGGAGGTACGCAGTATTTT; CDR3: CASSRELAGGTQYF
size: -; D: -; J: TRBJ2-2; V: TRBV27; DNA: TGTGCCAGCAGCCCGACTAGAATCAGCACCGGGGAGCTGTTTTTT; CDR3: CASSPTRISTGELFF
size: -; D: -; J: TRBJ2-2; V: TRBV27; DNA: TGTGCCAGCAGACAGGGATTCAAAACCGGGGAGCTGTTTTTT; CDR3: CASRQGFKTGELFF
size: -; D: TRBD2; J: TRBJ2-3; V: TRBV5-6; DNA: TGTGCCAGCAGCTTCGGTGCGGGGGGGCGCGGCACAGATACGCAGTATTTT; CDR3: CASSFGAGGRGTDTQYF
size: -; D: -; J: TRBJ2-2; V: TRBV6-4; DNA: TGTGCCAGCAGTGACTGCGGGACCGACCCTTCGAACACCGGGGAGCTGTTTTTT; CDR3: CASSDCGTDPSNTGELFF
size: -; D: TRBD2; J: TRBJ2-1; V: TRBV5-1; DNA: TGCGCCAGCAGCATTGGGACTAGCGGGAGTTTTGGTGAGCAGTTCTTC; CDR3: CASSIGTSGSFGEQFF